Listed below are T cell receptor beta chains from one sample, sequenced in a study of spatial heterogeneity in lung cancer. TCRdb fed the 5' RACE reads into MiXCR, producing one record per CDR3 protein. Of approximately 18,000 distinct CDR3 sequences listed, about 5.8% are singletons. Sequenced here: lung tumor tissue, sampled at surgery. These receptors all stem from a female donor with early-stage non-small cell lung cancer. Both conserved end residues are part of each CDR3. Fields, in order: CDR3 length, clone size, V gene, J gene, D gene, CDR3 protein, CDR3 DNA. The D gene is left open where the match is weak. Only some rows state a clone size, as once, few, many or a class for expanded clones.

len: 15
abundance: few
v_gene: TRBV28
j_gene: TRBJ1-5
d_gene: TRBD1
CDR3aa: CASVTGQGAGQPQHF
CDR3nt: TGTGCCAGCGTGACGGGACAGGGGGCAGGTCAGCCCCAGCATTTT

len: 14
abundance: few
v_gene: TRBV20-1
j_gene: TRBJ1-1
d_gene: TRBD1
CDR3aa: CSAREPTGFTEAFF
CDR3nt: TGCAGTGCTAGAGAGCCGACAGGGTTCACTGAAGCTTTCTTT

len: 14
abundance: NA
v_gene: TRBV5-5
j_gene: TRBJ1-5
d_gene: TRBD1
CDR3aa: CASSLVGGRQPQHF
CDR3nt: TGTGCCAGCAGCTTGGTAGGGGGCCGGCAGCCCCAGCATTTT

len: 15
abundance: medium-sized
v_gene: TRBV9
j_gene: TRBJ2-2
d_gene: NA
CDR3aa: CASSVDRAGTGELFF
CDR3nt: TGTGCCAGCAGCGTAGACAGGGCCGGGACCGGGGAGCTGTTTTTT

len: 14
abundance: NA
v_gene: TRBV27
j_gene: TRBJ2-7
d_gene: NA
CDR3aa: CASRESGPTYEQYF
CDR3nt: TGTGCCAGCAGAGAGAGCGGGCCTACCTACGAGCAGTACTTC

len: 11
abundance: few
v_gene: TRBV20-1
j_gene: TRBJ2-3
d_gene: NA
CDR3aa: CSAPMGDTQYF
CDR3nt: TGCAGTGCTCCTATGGGAGATACGCAGTATTTT

len: 14
abundance: few
v_gene: TRBV11-1
j_gene: TRBJ2-7
d_gene: TRBD1
CDR3aa: CASRKGQSSYEQYF
CDR3nt: TGTGCCAGTAGAAAGGGACAGTCGTCCTACGAGCAGTACTTC

len: 14
abundance: many
v_gene: TRBV12-3/TRBV12-4
j_gene: TRBJ2-1
d_gene: NA
CDR3aa: CASRPTGQFNEQFF
CDR3nt: TGTGCCAGCAGACCAACCGGACAGTTCAATGAGCAGTTCTTC

len: 13
abundance: many
v_gene: TRBV3-1
j_gene: TRBJ2-7
d_gene: NA
CDR3aa: CASSQGDSYEQYF
CDR3nt: TGTGCCAGCAGCCAAGGGGACTCCTACGAGCAGTACTTC

len: 13
abundance: NA
v_gene: TRBV6-2/TRBV6-3
j_gene: TRBJ1-5
d_gene: TRBD1
CDR3aa: CASSPQGAQPQHF
CDR3nt: TGTGCCAGCAGTCCTCAGGGGGCACAGCCCCAGCATTTT

len: 14
abundance: few
v_gene: TRBV3-1
j_gene: TRBJ2-2
d_gene: NA
CDR3aa: CASSQVSKTGELFF
CDR3nt: TGTGCCAGCAGCCAAGTATCAAAAACCGGGGAGCTGTTTTTT

len: 17
abundance: NA
v_gene: TRBV7-2
j_gene: TRBJ2-4
d_gene: TRBD1
CDR3aa: CASSYFTGTGSKNIQYF
CDR3nt: TGTGCCAGCAGCTATTTCACCGGGACAGGGTCGAAAAACATTCAGTACTTC

len: 14
abundance: many
v_gene: TRBV4-2
j_gene: TRBJ1-2
d_gene: NA
CDR3aa: CASSLFGEGYGYTF
CDR3nt: TGTGCCAGCAGCTTATTCGGGGAAGGATATGGCTACACCTTC

len: 13
abundance: NA
v_gene: TRBV20-1
j_gene: TRBJ2-3
d_gene: NA
CDR3aa: CSASWDFTDTQYF
CDR3nt: TGCAGTGCTAGCTGGGACTTCACAGATACGCAGTATTTT

len: 15
abundance: many
v_gene: TRBV18
j_gene: TRBJ2-1
d_gene: NA
CDR3aa: CASSPPTGAYNEQFF
CDR3nt: TGTGCCAGCTCACCACCGACGGGAGCTTACAATGAGCAGTTCTTC

len: 16
abundance: NA
v_gene: TRBV5-5
j_gene: TRBJ2-1
d_gene: TRBD2
CDR3aa: CASSPETSGSYNEQFF
CDR3nt: TGTGCCAGCAGCCCAGAGACTAGCGGGAGTTACAATGAGCAGTTCTTC

len: 16
abundance: few
v_gene: TRBV7-9
j_gene: TRBJ2-1
d_gene: TRBD2
CDR3aa: CASSLVGGRNYNEQFF
CDR3nt: TGTGCCAGCAGCTTAGTAGGCGGGAGAAATTACAATGAGCAGTTCTTC

len: 13
abundance: many
v_gene: TRBV10-3
j_gene: TRBJ2-1
d_gene: NA
CDR3aa: CAIRGPTENEQFF
CDR3nt: TGTGCCATCAGAGGACCGACCGAGAATGAGCAGTTCTTC

len: 14
abundance: few
v_gene: TRBV7-8
j_gene: TRBJ2-1
d_gene: TRBD2
CDR3aa: CASSSRGLAVEQFF
CDR3nt: TGTGCCAGCAGCAGCAGAGGACTAGCGGTTGAGCAGTTCTTC

len: 15
abundance: many
v_gene: TRBV5-1
j_gene: TRBJ2-1
d_gene: TRBD2
CDR3aa: CASSIGTSGTEEQFF
CDR3nt: TGCGCCAGCAGCATAGGGACTAGCGGGACCGAGGAGCAGTTCTTC

len: 13
abundance: many
v_gene: TRBV29-1
j_gene: TRBJ2-7
d_gene: TRBD1
CDR3aa: CSVGGTGDYEQYF
CDR3nt: TGCAGCGTTGGGGGGACAGGGGACTACGAGCAGTACTTC

len: 22
abundance: NA
v_gene: TRBV3-1
j_gene: TRBJ1-5
d_gene: NA
CDR3aa: CASSQEKFRTAYRAFGNQPQHF
CDR3nt: TGTGCCAGCAGCCAAGAAAAGTTCCGGACAGCCTATAGAGCATTTGGCAATCAGCCCCAGCATTTT

len: 14
abundance: medium-sized
v_gene: TRBV6-5
j_gene: TRBJ2-5
d_gene: TRBD1
CDR3aa: CASSHRQGKETQYF
CDR3nt: TGTGCCAGCTCTCACCGACAGGGCAAAGAGACCCAGTACTTC

len: 16
abundance: NA
v_gene: TRBV12-3/TRBV12-4
j_gene: TRBJ2-3
d_gene: TRBD2
CDR3aa: CASSLGLAASTDTQYF
CDR3nt: TGTGCCAGCAGTTTAGGACTAGCGGCTAGCACAGATACGCAGTATTTT

len: 19
abundance: many
v_gene: TRBV20-1
j_gene: TRBJ2-5
d_gene: NA
CDR3aa: CSARVRGTSSPTMQETQYF
CDR3nt: TGCAGTGCTAGAGTACGGGGGACCTCGTCCCCTACAATGCAAGAGACCCAGTACTTC

len: 15
abundance: NA
v_gene: TRBV7-9
j_gene: TRBJ1-6
d_gene: TRBD1
CDR3aa: CASSLERQGSSPLHF
CDR3nt: TGTGCCAGCAGCCTAGAGCGACAGGGCAGCTCACCCCTCCACTTT